The sequence of this TCR beta chain was determined in a study of blood T cell repertoires in COVID-19 (dated by TCRdb to 2019 to 2021). About the investigation overall: Samples from collaborators originated in the United States, Italy and Spain and spanned both the acute and convalescent phases of COVID-19. Samples were obtained from the ongoing ImmuneRACE study (first 160 participants) and from 1,254 subjects provided by 6 global collaborators. Subjects who had been exposed to COVID-19, were actively infected with it, or had recovered from it provided the deeply sampled blood TCRbeta repertoires that made up the dataset. The repertoires were made available in a free public database intended to serve as a resource for research on the immune response to SARS-CoV-2. HLA class I and class II types, where available, came from metadata supplied by the sample provider rather than from assay-based typing. The prospective study material was composed of cDNA or gDNA derived from T cells, B-cell-depleted T cells, or PBMCs. The sample metadata nearly always contained a de-identified subject ID, COVID-19 status, age in years and sex.

Reading from cysteine to phenylalanine, the CDR3 counts 16 amino acids. Of all the DNA, just the CDR3 is kept, 48 bases in frame from base 1. The junction shows trimming of 4 bases on V and 2 bases on J, plus 14 bases between the germline ends. CDR1 MDHEN and CDR2 SYDVKM are derived from the germline V gene. Comments on this clone: Its antigen specificity is not known. Within one base of it there is no much larger clone, and no base qualities were kept.

The immunoSEQ Assay, a bias-controlled multiplex PCR, was used to amplify TCRbeta CDR3 regions from genomic DNA. The authors' analysis ran thus. Nucleated cell counts per sample were estimated from amplification of reference gene primers within the assay. To quantify the absolute abundance of each unique TCRbeta CDR3 rearrangement, sequence reads were collapsed and filtered. For each sample, productive Simpson clonality was calculated by taking the square root of Simpson's diversity index across productive rearrangements. TCRdb took this table from immuneACCESS and kept in-frame rearrangements with V and J called. Such tables lack part of the clones; where checked against another copy, unresolved V genes explain under half of the gap, and the rest is unexplained. The DNA was the basis for D and trimming; V, J and clone size are from that table. For this sample the table gives approximately 97,000 clones, of which roughly 84% were detected only once. The ten largest clonotypes hold under 15% of the sample.

The collaborating institutions used their own protocols to collect whole blood in K2EDTA tubes. For TCRbeta analysis, collaborators shipped samples in one of three forms: frozen whole blood, isolated PBMCs, or DNA extracted from either of those sample types. The research as a whole found: The quantity of clinical and demographic metadata differed by source and by participant and was supplied without curation.

The V and J segments used are TRBV28 and TRBJ2-2; the D gene is unclear. Sequencing input: peripheral blood. The origin of this receptor is a human donor in a cohort sampled during active COVID-19. The nucleotide sequence is TGTGCCAGCAGTTCCCCAGCGAAGAGTAACACCGGGGAGCTGTTTTTT. This yields the protein CASSSPAKSNTGELFF.